The 3 T cell receptor beta chains below were found in one sample sequenced in a study of cytomegalovirus exposure and HLA in healthy donors. The PCR contained 60 Vbeta and 13 Jbeta primers. Sequenced by immunoSEQ multiplex PCR; TCRdb stores in-frame clones only, minus some. The data contain over 100,000 clones, 60% to 80% of them seen just once; the ten biggest clones take up approximately 1.5%. Sequencing was performed on PBMCs. These receptors were obtained from a female donor in good health and CMV-seronegative.

The V and J genes are TRBV5-4 and TRBJ1-3; 12 bases fit TRBD1. Trimming removed 4 bases from V and 6 bases from J; junction bases left unmatched: 11. The CDR3 extends over 17 amino acids. Per germline, CDR1 SGHNT and CDR2 YYREEE (reference sequence). The CDR3 sequence: CASSIFRDRGRKNTIYF. DNA of the CDR3: TGTGCCAGCAGCATCTTCCGGGACAGGGGGCGTAAAAACACCATATATTTT.

This clone showed up just a few times. The chain employs TRBV4-2 and TRBJ2-1, with 7 bases identical to TRBD2. The CDR3 is 14 residues long. Trimming removed 1 base from V and 6 bases from J; junction bases left unmatched: 3. From germline, CDR1 is LGHNA and CDR2 YNFKEQ. The CDR3 region is CASSQGLAGNEQFF. The CDR3 DNA reads TGTGCCAGCAGCCAAGGACTAGCCGGCAATGAGCAGTTCTTC.

The chain uses TRBV28 and TRBJ1-4, with 8 nucleotides matching TRBD1. The CDR3 extends over 15 amino acids. Germline V CDR1 and CDR2: MDHEN, SYDVKM. V lost 2 bases to trimming and J lost 8 bases; unmatched junction nucleotides: 7. The CDR3 reads CASSLQGASREKLFF. For the CDR3, the DNA is TGTGCCAGCAGTTTACAGGGGGCCTCACGGGAAAAACTGTTTTTT.